This TCR beta chain is drawn from a study of control samples from healthy donors and cancer patients. Data came from immunoSEQ multiplex PCR; TCRdb stores just in-frame clones and leaves some out. The sample lists about 140,000 clones, 70% to 90% occurring once. Germline V gene lookup returns CDR1 MGHDK and CDR2 SYGVNS. The CDR3 consists of 12 residues. Trimming removed 6 bases from V and 4 bases from J, with 10 bases in between. The J gene is TRBJ2-7, the V gene TRBV25-1; D remains ambiguous. The receptor comes from a woman between 25 and 40 years old in good health. Source material: blood. In DNA form, the CDR3 reads TGTGCCAGCAGATCCCTCGGATACGAGCAGTACTTC. Translation: CASRSLGYEQYF.